This record looks at one T cell receptor (beta chain) sequence and its context. These data come from a study of blood T cell repertoires in COVID-19. Trimming cost V 3 bases and J 5 bases; bases outside gene matches: 7. Germline CDR1 reads KGHSH; CDR2 reads LQKENI. The CDR3 runs 15 residues. As processed by the authors: The authors estimated nucleated cell counts from reference gene primer amplification. This table comes from immunoSEQ multiplex PCR, and its TCRdb copy is limited to in-frame clones, with some not included. That table is the source of V, J and clone size, and D and trimming were worked out from the DNA. The sample has 35,000 to 45,000 clones; approximately 86% are singletons.

This chain connects TRBV18 to TRBJ1-1; 9 bases fit TRBD1. The clonotype was recovered from a woman over 75 with acute or convalescent COVID-19. The sample comprised peripheral blood. The CDR3 DNA reads TGTGCCAGCTCACCGCCGGGACAGGGTGTAACTGAAGCTTTCTTT. It encodes CASSPPGQGVTEAFF.